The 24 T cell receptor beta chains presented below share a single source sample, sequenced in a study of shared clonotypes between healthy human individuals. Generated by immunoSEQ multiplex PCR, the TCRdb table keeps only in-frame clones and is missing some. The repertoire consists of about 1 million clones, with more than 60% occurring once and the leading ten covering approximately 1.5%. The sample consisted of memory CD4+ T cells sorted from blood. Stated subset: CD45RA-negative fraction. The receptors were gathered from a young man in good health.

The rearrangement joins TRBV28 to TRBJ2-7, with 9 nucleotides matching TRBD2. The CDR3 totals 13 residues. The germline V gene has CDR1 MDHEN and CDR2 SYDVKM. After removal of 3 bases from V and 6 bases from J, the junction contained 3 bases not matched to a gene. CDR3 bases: TGTGCCAGCAGTTTGGATAGCGGGAGCGAGCAGTACTTC. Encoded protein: CASSLDSGSEQYF.

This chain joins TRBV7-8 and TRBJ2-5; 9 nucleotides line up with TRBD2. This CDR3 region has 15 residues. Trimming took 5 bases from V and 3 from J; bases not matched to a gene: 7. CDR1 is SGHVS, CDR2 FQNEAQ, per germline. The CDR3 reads CASSPGAGGEETQYF. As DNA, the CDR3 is TGTGCCAGCAGCCCTGGAGCGGGAGGAGAAGAGACCCAGTACTTC.

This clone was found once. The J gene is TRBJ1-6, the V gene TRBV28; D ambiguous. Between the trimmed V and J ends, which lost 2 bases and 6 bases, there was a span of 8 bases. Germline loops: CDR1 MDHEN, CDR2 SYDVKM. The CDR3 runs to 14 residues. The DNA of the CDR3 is TGTGCCAGCAGTTTAAATCTGGTTAATTCACCCCTCCACTTT. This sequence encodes CASSLNLVNSPLHF. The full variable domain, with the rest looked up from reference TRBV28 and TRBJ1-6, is DVKVTQSSRYLVKRTGEKVFLECVQDMDHENMFWYRQDPGLGLRLIYFSYDVKMKEKGDIPEGYSVSREKKERFSLILESASTNQTSMYLCASSLNLVNSPLHFGNGTRLTVT.

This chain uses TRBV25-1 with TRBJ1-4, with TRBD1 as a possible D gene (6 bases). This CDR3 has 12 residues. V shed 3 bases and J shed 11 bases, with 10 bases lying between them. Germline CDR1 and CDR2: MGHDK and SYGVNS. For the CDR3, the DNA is TGTGCCAGCAGTGACAGGGGAGGGAAACTGTTTTTT. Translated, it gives CASSDRGGKLFF.

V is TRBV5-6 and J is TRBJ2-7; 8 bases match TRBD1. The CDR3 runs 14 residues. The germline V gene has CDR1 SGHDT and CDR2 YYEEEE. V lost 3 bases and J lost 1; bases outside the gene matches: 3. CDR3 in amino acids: CASSSNRGSYEQYF. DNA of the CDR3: TGTGCCAGCAGCTCGAACAGGGGGTCCTACGAGCAGTACTTC.

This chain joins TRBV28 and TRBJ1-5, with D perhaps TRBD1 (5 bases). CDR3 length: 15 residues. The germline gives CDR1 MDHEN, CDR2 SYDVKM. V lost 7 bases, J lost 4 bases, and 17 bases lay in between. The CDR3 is CASNIGSKGNQPQHF. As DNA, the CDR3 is TGTGCCAGCAACATCGGGAGTAAGGGGAATCAGCCCCAGCATTTT.

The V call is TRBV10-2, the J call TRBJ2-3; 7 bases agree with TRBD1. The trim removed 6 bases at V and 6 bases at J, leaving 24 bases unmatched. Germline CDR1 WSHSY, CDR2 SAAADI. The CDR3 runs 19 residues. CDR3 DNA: TGCGCCAGCAGCGGTAAAGACAGGGAGTCATCGGGGCTAAGGGATACGCAGTATTTT. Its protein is CASSGKDRESSGLRDTQYF.

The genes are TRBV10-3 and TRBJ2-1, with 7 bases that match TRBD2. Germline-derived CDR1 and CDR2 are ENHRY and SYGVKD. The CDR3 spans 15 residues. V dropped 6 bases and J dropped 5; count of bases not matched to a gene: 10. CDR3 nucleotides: TGTGCCATCAGCAGCCCGGGACTACGGAACAATGAGCAGTTCTTC. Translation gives CAISSPGLRNNEQFF.

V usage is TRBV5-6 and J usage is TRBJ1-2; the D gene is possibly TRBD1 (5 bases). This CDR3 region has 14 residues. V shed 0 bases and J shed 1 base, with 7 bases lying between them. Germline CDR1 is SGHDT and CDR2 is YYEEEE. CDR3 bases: TGTGCCAGCAGCTTGGGGGACCTTAACTATGGCTACACCTTC. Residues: CASSLGDLNYGYTF.

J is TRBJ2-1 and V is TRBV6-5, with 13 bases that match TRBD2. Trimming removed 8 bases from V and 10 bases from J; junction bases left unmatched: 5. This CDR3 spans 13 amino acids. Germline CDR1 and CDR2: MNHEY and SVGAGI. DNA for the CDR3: TGTGCCAGCGGGCGACTAGCGGGAGGCGAGCAGTTCTTC. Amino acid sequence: CASGRLAGGEQFF.

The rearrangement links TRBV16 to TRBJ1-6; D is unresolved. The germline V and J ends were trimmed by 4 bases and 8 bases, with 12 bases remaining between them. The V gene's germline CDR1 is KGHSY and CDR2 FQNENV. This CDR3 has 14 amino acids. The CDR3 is CASSLRTSDSPLHF. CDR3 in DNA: TGTGCCAGCAGCCTTCGGACTTCCGATTCACCCCTCCACTTT.

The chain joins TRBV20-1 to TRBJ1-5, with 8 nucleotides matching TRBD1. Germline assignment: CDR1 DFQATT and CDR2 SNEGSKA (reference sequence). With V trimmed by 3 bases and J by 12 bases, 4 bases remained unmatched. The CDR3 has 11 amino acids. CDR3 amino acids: CSARGTGDQHF. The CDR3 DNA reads TGCAGTGCTAGGGGGACAGGCGACCAGCATTTT.

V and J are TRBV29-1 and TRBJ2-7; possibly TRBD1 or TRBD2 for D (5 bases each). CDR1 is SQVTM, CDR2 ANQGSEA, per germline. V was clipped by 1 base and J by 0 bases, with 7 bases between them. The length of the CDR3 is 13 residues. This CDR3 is CSVEGGNSYEQYF. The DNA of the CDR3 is TGCAGCGTTGAAGGGGGGAACTCCTACGAGCAGTACTTC.

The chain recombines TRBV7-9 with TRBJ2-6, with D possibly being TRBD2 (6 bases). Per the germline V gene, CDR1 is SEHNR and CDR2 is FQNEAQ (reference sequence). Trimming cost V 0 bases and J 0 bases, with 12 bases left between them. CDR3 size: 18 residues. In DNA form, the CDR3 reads TGTGCCAGCAGCTTAGCGAATCGCGGGGCCTCTGGGGCCAACGTCCTGACTTTC. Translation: CASSLANRGASGANVLTF.

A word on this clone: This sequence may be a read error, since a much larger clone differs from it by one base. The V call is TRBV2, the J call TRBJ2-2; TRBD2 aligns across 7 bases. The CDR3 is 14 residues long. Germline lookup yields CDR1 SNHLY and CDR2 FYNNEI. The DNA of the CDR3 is TGTGCCAGCAATGAAGCGGGGTACACCGGGGAGCTGTTTTTT. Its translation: CASNEAGYTGELFF.

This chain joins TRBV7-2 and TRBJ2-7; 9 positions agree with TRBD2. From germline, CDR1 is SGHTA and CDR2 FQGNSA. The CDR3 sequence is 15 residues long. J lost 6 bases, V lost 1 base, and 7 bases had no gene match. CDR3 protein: CASSLGVAGGREQYF. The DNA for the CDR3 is TGTGCCAGCAGCTTAGGGGTGGCGGGGGGGCGCGAGCAGTACTTC.

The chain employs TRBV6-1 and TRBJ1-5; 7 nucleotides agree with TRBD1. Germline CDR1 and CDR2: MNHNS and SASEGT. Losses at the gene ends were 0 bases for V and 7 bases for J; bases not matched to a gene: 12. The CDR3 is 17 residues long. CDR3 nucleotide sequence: TGTGCCAGCAGTGAAGCGACTCGACAGGGAGGATGGCAGCCCCAGCATTTT. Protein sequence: CASSEATRQGGWQPQHF.

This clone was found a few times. CDR3 bases: TGTGCCAGCAGCTTGGTCGGAACAACTAATGAAAAACTGTTTTTT. Encoded protein: CASSLVGTTNEKLFF. V and J are TRBV5-5 and TRBJ1-4; no definite D call. The CDR3 contains 15 residues. The germline V and J ends were trimmed by 0 bases and 0 bases, with 6 bases remaining between them. Germline CDR1 and CDR2: SGHKS and YYEKEE (reference sequence).

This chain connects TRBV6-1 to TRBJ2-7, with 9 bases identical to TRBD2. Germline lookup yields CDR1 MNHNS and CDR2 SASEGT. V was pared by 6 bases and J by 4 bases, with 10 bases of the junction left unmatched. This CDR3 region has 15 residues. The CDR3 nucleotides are TGTGCCAGCAGGGGACTAGCTTTAGCAATTTACGAGCAGTACTTC. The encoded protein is CASRGLALAIYEQYF.

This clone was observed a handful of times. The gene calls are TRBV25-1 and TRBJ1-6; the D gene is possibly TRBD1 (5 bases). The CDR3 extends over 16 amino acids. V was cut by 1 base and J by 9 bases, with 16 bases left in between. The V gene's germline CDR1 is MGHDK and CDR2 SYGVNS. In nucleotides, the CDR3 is TGTGCCAGCAGTGAATTAGGGGCCAAACTGGGTTCACCCCTCCACTTT. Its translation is CASSELGAKLGSPLHF.

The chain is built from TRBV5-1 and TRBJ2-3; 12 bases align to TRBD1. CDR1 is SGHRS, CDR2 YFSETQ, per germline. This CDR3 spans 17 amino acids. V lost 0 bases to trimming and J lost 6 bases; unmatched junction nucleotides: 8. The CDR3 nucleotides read TGCGCCAGCAGCTTGGCTCCGGGACAGGGGGCGCGGGATACGCAGTATTTT. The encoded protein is CASSLAPGQGARDTQYF.

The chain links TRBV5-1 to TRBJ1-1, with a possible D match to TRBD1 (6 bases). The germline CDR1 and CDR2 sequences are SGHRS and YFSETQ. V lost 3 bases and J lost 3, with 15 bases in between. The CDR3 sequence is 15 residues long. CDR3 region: CASSSQTGTYTEAFF. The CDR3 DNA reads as TGCGCCAGCAGCTCGCAAACAGGGACTTACACTGAAGCTTTCTTT.

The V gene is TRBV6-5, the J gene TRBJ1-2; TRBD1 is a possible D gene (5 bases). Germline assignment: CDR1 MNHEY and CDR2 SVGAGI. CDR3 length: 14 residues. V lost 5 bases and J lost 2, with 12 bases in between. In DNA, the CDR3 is TGTGCCAGCAGTCCTGGGGCCTTGAACTATGGCTACACCTTC. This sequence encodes CASSPGALNYGYTF.

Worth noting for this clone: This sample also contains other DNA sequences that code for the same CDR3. The CDR3 region is CASSRTKNTEAFF. For the CDR3, the DNA is TGTGCCAGTAGCAGGACAAAGAACACTGAAGCTTTCTTT. This chain connects TRBV19 to TRBJ1-1; D is perhaps TRBD1 (5 bases). The germline V gene encodes CDR1 LNHDA and CDR2 SQIVND (reference sequence). The CDR3 spans 13 residues. Trimming stripped 6 bases from V and 1 base from J, with 9 bases between.